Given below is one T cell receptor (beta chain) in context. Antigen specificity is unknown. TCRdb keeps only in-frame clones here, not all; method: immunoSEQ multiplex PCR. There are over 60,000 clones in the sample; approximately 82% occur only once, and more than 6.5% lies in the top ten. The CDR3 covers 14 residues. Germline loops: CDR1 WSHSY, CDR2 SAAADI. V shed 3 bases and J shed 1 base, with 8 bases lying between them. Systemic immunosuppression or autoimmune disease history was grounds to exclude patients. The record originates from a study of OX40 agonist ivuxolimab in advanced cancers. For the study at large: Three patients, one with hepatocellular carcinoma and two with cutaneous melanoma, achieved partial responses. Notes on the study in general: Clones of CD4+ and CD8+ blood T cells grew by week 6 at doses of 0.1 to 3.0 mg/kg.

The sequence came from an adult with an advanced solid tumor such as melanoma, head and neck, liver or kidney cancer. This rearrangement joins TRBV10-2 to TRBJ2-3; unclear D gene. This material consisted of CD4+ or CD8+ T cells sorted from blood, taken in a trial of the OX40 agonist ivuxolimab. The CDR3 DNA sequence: TGCGCCAGCAGTGATGCCGCGGGCACAGATACGCAGTATTTT. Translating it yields CASSDAAGTDTQYF.